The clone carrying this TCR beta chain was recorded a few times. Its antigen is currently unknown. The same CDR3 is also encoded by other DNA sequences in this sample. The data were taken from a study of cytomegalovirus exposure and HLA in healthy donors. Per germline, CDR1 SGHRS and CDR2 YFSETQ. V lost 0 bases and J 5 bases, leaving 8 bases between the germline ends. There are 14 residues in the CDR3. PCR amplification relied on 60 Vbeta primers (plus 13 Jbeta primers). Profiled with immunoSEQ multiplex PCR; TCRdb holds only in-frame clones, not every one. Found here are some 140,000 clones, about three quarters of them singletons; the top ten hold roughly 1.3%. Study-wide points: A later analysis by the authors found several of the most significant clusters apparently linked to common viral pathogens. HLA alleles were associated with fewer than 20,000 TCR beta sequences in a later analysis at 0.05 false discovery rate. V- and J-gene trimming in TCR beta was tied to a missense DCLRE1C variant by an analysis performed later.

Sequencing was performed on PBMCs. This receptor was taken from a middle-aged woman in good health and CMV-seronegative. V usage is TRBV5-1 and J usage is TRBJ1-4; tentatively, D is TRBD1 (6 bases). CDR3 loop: CASSLDRVNEKLFF. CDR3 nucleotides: TGCGCCAGCAGCTTGGACAGGGTGAATGAAAAACTGTTTTTT.